This T cell receptor beta chain is from a study of blood T cells in healthy people across ages. The sample providers were healthy Caucasian people from Russia, aged about 6 to 100. Primers used in a second PCR of about 6 to 11 cycles were a sample-barcoded 5' primer and a J-beta primer mix. TCRdb re-called the 5' RACE reads through MiXCR, storing one row per CDR3 protein. The repertoire holds about 940,000 distinct CDR3 sequences, with 40% to 60% as singletons. The clonotype was recovered from a man aged 30-40 years in good health. The sequencing sample was made of blood.

This CDR3 reads CASSVGHVSYNEQFF. CDR3 nucleotides: TGTGCCAGCAGCGTGGGACACGTCTCCTACAATGAGCAGTTCTTC. This chain connects TRBV5-5 to TRBJ2-1; a weak D match, TRBD1 (6 bases). Deletions cut 4 bases from V and 0 bases from J, with 11 bases between. CDR3 length: 15 amino acids. Germline CDR1 and CDR2: SGHKS and YYEKEE (reference sequence).